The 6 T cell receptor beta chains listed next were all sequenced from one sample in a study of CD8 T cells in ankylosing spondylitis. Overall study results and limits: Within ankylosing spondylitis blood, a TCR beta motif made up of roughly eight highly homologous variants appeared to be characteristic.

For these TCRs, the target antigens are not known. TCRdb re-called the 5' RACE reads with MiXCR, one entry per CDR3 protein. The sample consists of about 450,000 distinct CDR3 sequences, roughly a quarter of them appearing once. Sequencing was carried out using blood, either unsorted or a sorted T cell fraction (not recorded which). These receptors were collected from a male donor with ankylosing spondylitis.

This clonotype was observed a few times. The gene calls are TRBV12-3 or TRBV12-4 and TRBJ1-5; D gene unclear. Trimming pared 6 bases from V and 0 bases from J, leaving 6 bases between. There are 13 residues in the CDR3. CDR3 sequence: CASRSDSNQPQHF. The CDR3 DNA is TGTGCCAGCAGAAGCGATAGCAATCAGCCCCAGCATTTT.

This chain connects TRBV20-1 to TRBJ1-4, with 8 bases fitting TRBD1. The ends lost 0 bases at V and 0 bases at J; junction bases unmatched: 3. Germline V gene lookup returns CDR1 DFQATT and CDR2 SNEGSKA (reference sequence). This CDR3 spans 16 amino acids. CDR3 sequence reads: CSARDQGAATNEKLFF. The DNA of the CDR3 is TGCAGTGCTAGAGATCAGGGGGCTGCAACTAATGAAAAACTGTTTTTT.

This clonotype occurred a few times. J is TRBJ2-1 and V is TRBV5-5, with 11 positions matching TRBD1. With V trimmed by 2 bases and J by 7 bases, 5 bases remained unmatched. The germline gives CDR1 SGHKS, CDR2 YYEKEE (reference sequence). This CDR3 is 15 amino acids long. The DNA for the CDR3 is TGTGCCAGCAGCTTTGGGACAGGGGGAAGAAATGAGCAGTTCTTC. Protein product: CASSFGTGGRNEQFF. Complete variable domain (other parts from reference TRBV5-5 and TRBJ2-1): DAGVTQSPTHLIKTRGQQVTLRCSPISGHKSVSWYQQVLGQGPQFIFQYYEKEERGRGNFPDRFSARQFPNYSSELNVNALLLGDSALYLCASSFGTGGRNEQFFGPGTRLTVL.

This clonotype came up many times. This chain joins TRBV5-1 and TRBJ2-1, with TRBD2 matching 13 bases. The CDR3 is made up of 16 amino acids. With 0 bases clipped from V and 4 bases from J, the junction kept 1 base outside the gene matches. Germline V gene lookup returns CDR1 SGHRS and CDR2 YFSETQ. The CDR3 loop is CASSLVLAGGYNEQFF. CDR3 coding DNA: TGCGCCAGCAGCTTGGTACTAGCGGGAGGGTACAATGAGCAGTTCTTC.

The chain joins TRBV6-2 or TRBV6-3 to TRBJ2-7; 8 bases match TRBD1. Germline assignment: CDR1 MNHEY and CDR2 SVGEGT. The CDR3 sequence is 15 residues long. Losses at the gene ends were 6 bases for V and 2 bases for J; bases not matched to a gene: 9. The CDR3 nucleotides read TGTGCCAGCAGAGGACGGGACAGGCTAGCCTACGAGCAGTACGTC. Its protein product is CASRGRDRLAYEQYV.

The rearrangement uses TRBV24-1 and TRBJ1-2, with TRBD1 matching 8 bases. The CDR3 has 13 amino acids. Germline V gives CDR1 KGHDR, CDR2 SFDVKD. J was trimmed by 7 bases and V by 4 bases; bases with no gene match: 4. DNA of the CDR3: TGTGCCACCAGTGAGCCAGGGGGCGTTGGCTACACCTTC. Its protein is CATSEPGGVGYTF.